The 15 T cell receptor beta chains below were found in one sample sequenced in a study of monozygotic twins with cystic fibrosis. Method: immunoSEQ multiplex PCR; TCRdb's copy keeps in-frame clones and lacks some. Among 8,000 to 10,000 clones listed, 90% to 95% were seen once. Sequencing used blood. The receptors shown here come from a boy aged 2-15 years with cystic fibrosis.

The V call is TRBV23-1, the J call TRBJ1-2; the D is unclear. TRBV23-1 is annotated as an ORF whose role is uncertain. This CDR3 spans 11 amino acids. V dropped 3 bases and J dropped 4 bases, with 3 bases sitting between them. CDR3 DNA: TGCGCCAGCAGTCAGTCCTATGGCTACACCTTC. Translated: CASSQSYGYTF.

DNA of the CDR3: TGTGCCTGGAGTGTAGTGAACCCCTACGAGCAGTACTTC. This gives the protein CAWSVVNPYEQYF. This rearrangement joins TRBV30 to TRBJ2-7, with unresolved D. This CDR3 region has 13 residues. Germline V CDR1 and CDR2: GTSNPN, SVGIG (reference sequence). Between the trimmed V and J ends, which lost 0 bases and 2 bases, there was a span of 8 bases.

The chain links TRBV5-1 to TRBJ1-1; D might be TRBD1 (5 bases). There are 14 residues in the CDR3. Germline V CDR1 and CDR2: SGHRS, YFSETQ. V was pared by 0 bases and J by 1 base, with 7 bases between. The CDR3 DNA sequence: TGCGCCAGCAGCTTGGCAGGGCCGAACACTGAAGCTTTCTTT. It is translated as CASSLAGPNTEAFF.

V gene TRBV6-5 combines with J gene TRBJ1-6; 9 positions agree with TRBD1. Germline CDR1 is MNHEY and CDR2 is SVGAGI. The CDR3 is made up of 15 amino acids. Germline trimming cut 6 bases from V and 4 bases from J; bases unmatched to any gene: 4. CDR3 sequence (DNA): TGTGCCAGCAGCTCCGGGACAGGGTATAATTCACCCCTCCACTTT. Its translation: CASSSGTGYNSPLHF.

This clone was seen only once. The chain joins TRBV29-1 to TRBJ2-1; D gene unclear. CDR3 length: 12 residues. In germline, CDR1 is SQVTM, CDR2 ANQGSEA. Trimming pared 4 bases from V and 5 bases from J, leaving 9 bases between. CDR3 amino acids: CSVGATNNEQFF. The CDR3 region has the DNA TGCAGCGTTGGAGCGACCAACAATGAGCAGTTCTTC.

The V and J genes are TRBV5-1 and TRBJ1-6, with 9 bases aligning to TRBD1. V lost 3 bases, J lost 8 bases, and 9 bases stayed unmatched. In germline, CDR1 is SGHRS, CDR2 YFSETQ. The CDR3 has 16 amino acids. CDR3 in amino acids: CASSSGTGSPDSPLHF. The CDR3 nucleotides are TGCGCCAGCAGCTCCGGGACAGGGAGCCCGGATTCACCCCTCCACTTT. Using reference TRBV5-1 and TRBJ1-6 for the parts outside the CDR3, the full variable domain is KAGVTQTPRYLIKTRGQQVTLSCSPISGHRSVSWYQQTPGQGLQFLFEYFSETQRNKGNFPGRFSGRQFSNSRSEMNVSTLELGDSALYLCASSSGTGSPDSPLHFGNGTRLTVT.

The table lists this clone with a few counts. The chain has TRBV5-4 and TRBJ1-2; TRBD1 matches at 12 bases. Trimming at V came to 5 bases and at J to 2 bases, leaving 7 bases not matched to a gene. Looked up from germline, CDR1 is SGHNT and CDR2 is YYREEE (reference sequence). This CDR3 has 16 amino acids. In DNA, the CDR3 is TGTGCCAGCAGTTGGGGGACAGGGGGCGCGAACTATGGCTACACCTTC. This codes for CASSWGTGGANYGYTF.

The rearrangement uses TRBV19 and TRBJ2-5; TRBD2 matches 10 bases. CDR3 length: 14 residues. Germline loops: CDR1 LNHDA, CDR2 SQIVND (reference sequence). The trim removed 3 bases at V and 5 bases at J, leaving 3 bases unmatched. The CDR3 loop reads CASSMGLASETQYF. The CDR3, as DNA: TGTGCCAGTAGTATGGGACTAGCGTCGGAGACCCAGTACTTC.

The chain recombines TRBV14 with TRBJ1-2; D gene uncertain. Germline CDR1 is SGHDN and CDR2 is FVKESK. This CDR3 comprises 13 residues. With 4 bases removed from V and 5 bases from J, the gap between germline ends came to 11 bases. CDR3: CASSLDPAYGYTF. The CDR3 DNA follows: TGTGCCAGCAGCCTCGATCCAGCATATGGCTACACCTTC.

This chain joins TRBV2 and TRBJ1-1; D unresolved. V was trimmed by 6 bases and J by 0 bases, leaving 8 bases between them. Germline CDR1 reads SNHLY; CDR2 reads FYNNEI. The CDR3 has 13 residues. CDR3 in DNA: TGTGCCAGCAGCGCGGACGTGAACACTGAAGCTTTCTTT. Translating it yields CASSADVNTEAFF.

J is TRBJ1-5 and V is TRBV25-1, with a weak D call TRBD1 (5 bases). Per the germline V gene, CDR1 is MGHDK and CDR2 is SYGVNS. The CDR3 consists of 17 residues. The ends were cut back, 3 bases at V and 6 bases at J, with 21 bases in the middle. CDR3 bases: TGTGCCAGCAGTGACCCTCGGGGCAGTCCTTTCTTTCAGCCCCAGCATTTT. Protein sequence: CASSDPRGSPFFQPQHF. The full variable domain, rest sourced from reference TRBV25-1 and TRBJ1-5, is EADIYQTPRYLVIGTGKKITLECSQTMGHDKMYWYQQDPGMELHLIHYSYGVNSTEKGDLSSESTVSRIRTEHFPLTLESARPSHTSQYLCASSDPRGSPFFQPQHFGDGTRLSIL.

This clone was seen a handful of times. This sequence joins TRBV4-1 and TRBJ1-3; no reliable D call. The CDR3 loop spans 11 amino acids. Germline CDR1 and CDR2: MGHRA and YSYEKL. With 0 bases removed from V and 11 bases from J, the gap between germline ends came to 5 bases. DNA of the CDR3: TGCGCCAGCAGCCAAGATAGCCCCATATATTTT. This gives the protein CASSQDSPIYF.

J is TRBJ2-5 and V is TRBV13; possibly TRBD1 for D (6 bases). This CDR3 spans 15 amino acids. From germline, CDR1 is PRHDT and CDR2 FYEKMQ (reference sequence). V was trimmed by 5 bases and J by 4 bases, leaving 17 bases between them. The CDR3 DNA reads TGTGCCAGCAGCCCCGGTGGGGTCAGGGGAGAGACCCAGTACTTC. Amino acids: CASSPGGVRGETQYF.

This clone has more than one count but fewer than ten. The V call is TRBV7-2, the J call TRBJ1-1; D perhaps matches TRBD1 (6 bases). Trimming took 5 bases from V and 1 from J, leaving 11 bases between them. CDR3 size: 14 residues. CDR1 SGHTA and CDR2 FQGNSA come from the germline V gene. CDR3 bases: TGTGCCAGCAGCCCGGGACATCAGAACACTGAAGCTTTCTTT. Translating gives CASSPGHQNTEAFF. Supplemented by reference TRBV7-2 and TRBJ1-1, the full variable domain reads GAGVSQSPSNKVTEKGKDVELRCDPISGHTALYWYRQSLGQGLEFLIYFQGNSAPDKSGLPSDRFSAERTGGSVSTLTIQRTQQEDSAVYLCASSPGHQNTEAFFGQGTRLTVV.

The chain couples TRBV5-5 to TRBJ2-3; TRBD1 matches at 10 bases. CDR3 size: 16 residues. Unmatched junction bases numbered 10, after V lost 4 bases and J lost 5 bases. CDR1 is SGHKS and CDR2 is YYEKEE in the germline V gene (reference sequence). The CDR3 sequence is CASSPDRGRGRDTQYF. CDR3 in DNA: TGTGCCAGCAGCCCCGACAGGGGGCGAGGGAGAGATACGCAGTATTTT. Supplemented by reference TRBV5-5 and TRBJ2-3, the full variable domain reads DAGVTQSPTHLIKTRGQQVTLRCSPISGHKSVSWYQQVLGQGPQFIFQYYEKEERGRGNFPDRFSARQFPNYSSELNVNALLLGDSALYLCASSPDRGRGRDTQYFGPGTRLTVL.